Each of the 20 T cell receptor beta chains below was sequenced from the same sample in a study of beta chain features in type 1 diabetes. Antigen specificity for these receptors is unknown. Study-level findings and limits: Among all four CD4+ subsets, Type 1 diabetes patients had TCRB CDR3s that were moderately but significantly shorter.

The isolated RNA, all of it, was reverse transcribed, so expressed TCRB transcripts were what got sequenced. Sequenced by immunoSEQ multiplex PCR; TCRdb stores in-frame clones only, minus some. The sample includes around 340,000 clones, roughly a tenth of them seen just once. Sequencing was performed on central memory CD4+ T cells from blood. These receptors all come from a man aged 25 to 45 with type 1 diabetes.

The chain joins TRBV30 to TRBJ1-2; 7 bases are a match to TRBD1. In germline, CDR1 is GTSNPN, CDR2 SVGIG (reference sequence). Trimming at V came to 8 bases and at J to 5 bases, leaving 8 bases not matched to a gene. The CDR3 length is 12 residues. In DNA form, the CDR3 reads TGTGCCGGATCACAGGGGAGGTATGGCTACACCTTC. It yields the protein CAGSQGRYGYTF. Looking up the rest from reference TRBV30 and TRBJ1-2 gives the full variable domain: SQTIHQWPATLVQPVGSPLSLECTVEGTSNPNLYWYRQAAGRGLQLLFYSVGIGQISSEVPQNLSASRPQDRQFILSSKKLLLSDSGFYLCAGSQGRYGYTFGSGTRLTVV.

The chain carries TRBV5-6 and TRBJ2-7; TRBD1 aligns across 12 bases. V was pared by 4 bases and J by 3 bases, with 2 bases of the junction left unmatched. CDR1 is SGHDT and CDR2 is YYEEEE in the germline V gene. This CDR3 region has 14 residues. The CDR3 reads CASSGTGGFYEQYF. DNA for the CDR3: TGTGCCAGCAGCGGGACAGGGGGCTTCTACGAGCAGTACTTC.

The gene calls are TRBV10-3 and TRBJ2-3; 7 bases match TRBD1. After removal of 10 bases from V and 0 bases from J, the junction contained 10 bases not matched to a gene. This CDR3 is built from 15 residues. In germline, CDR1 is ENHRY, CDR2 SYGVKD. The CDR3 DNA sequence: TGTGCCAGCCTATCGGGACAGCCTAGCACAGATACGCAGTATTTT. As protein: CASLSGQPSTDTQYF.

At least ten counts were recorded for this clone. The genes are TRBV25-1 and TRBJ1-1; no firm D call. Trimming left V 6 bases short and J 1 base short, with 3 bases between. The CDR3 totals 11 residues. Germline V gives CDR1 MGHDK, CDR2 SYGVNS. CDR3 DNA sequence: TGTGCCAGCAGGGGGAACACTGAAGCTTTCTTT. Translated, it gives CASRGNTEAFF.

The chain links TRBV10-3 to TRBJ2-5; TRBD2 might be the D (6 bases). This CDR3 region has 14 residues. Germline assignment: CDR1 ENHRY and CDR2 SYGVKD. V was pared by 6 bases and J by 5 bases, with 16 bases between. The CDR3 DNA sequence: TGTGCCATCAGAGACCTGACTAGTTCGGAGACCCAGTACTTC. Translating it yields CAIRDLTSSETQYF.

This clone appeared a few times. This specimen includes other DNA sequences encoding the same CDR3. This chain joins TRBV18 and TRBJ2-1; D remains ambiguous. The V and J ends lost 3 bases and 3 bases respectively, with 6 bases between them. The CDR3 consists of 13 residues. CDR1 is KGHSH and CDR2 is LQKENI in the germline V gene. In DNA, the CDR3 is TGTGCCAGCTCACCGCAAGACTACAATGAGCAGTTCTTC. This codes for CASSPQDYNEQFF.

The chain links TRBV7-9 to TRBJ1-5, with 8 bases matching TRBD1. Trimming took 5 bases from V and 0 from J; bases not matched to a gene: 6. Germline V lookup: CDR1 SEHNR, CDR2 FQNEAQ (reference sequence). The CDR3 covers 16 residues. The CDR3 sequence: CASSTQDRASNQPQHF. CDR3 nucleotides: TGTGCCAGCAGCACCCAGGACAGGGCTAGCAATCAGCCCCAGCATTTT.

This clone occurred a few times. V gene TRBV7-2 combines with J gene TRBJ2-5; D is perhaps TRBD1 (6 bases). CDR3 size: 13 residues. Germline CDR1 SGHTA, CDR2 FQGNSA. Trimming cost V 5 bases and J 5 bases, with 12 bases left between them. The CDR3 loop is CASSQGPVETQYF. DNA of the CDR3: TGTGCCAGCAGCCAGGGGCCCGTGGAGACCCAGTACTTC.

This clone was found a few times. The V gene is TRBV9, the J gene TRBJ2-7; D gene ambiguous. Per the germline V gene, CDR1 is SGDLS and CDR2 is YYNGEE. V was shortened by 0 bases and J by 0 bases, with 7 bases between the two germline ends. The CDR3 is made up of 14 amino acids. The chain's CDR3 is CASSVVPSSYEQYF. For the CDR3, the DNA is TGTGCCAGCAGCGTAGTTCCATCCTCCTACGAGCAGTACTTC.

This clone was recorded many times. The chain uses TRBV7-2 and TRBJ2-1; D is possibly TRBD1 (5 bases). The CDR3 is made up of 16 amino acids. Germline-derived CDR1 and CDR2 are SGHTA and FQGNSA. V dropped 0 bases and J dropped 7 bases, with 16 bases sitting between them. CDR3 residues: CASSLASGRIRNEQFF. DNA of the CDR3: TGTGCCAGCAGCTTAGCGTCAGGGCGAATACGGAATGAGCAGTTCTTC.

V usage is TRBV2 and J usage is TRBJ2-5; 11 bases fit TRBD2. Per the germline V gene, CDR1 is SNHLY and CDR2 is FYNNEI. The CDR3 extends over 15 amino acids. Trimming cost V 5 bases and J 4 bases; bases outside gene matches: 6. The CDR3 DNA reads as TGTGCCAGCAGTCTAGCGACTAGCGGGGTAGAGACCCAGTACTTC. Translating gives CASSLATSGVETQYF. The full variable domain, its missing parts supplied by reference TRBV2 and TRBJ2-5, is EPEVTQTPSHQVTQMGQEVILRCVPISNHLYFYWYRQILGQKVEFLVSFYNNEISEKSEIFDDQFSVERPDGSNFTLKIRSTKLEDSAMYFCASSLATSGVETQYFGPGTRLLVL.

The sample holds a few counts of this clone. The chain uses TRBV7-2 and TRBJ1-1, with D tentatively TRBD1 (5 bases). Trimming took off 5 bases at V and 1 base at J, with 14 bases between the two ends. The CDR3 runs 15 residues. Germline V gene sequence: CDR1 SGHTA, CDR2 FQGNSA. In nucleotides, the CDR3 is TGTGCCAGCAGCCCTTCTGGGGACCGGAACACTGAAGCTTTCTTT. Its translation: CASSPSGDRNTEAFF.

This clone was recorded at least ten times. The chain joins TRBV7-2 to TRBJ1-5, with 7 bases aligning to TRBD1. The CDR3 is made up of 12 amino acids. The germline gives CDR1 SGHTA, CDR2 FQGNSA. V lost 5 bases and J lost 5; bases outside the gene matches: 0. CDR3 region: CASSTGDQPQHF. As DNA, the CDR3 is TGTGCCAGCAGCACAGGGGATCAGCCCCAGCATTTT.

This clone occurred a few times. The chain's CDR3 is CSVGQGPSTDTQYF. DNA of the CDR3: TGCAGCGTCGGACAGGGACCTAGCACAGATACGCAGTATTTT. V and J are TRBV29-1 and TRBJ2-3; TRBD1 agrees at 8 bases. Germline V gene lookup returns CDR1 SQVTM and CDR2 ANQGSEA. The CDR3 is made up of 14 amino acids. The junction had 5 bases not matched to a gene; V was cut back by 6 bases and J by 0 bases.

This chain uses TRBV7-8 with TRBJ1-5; no clear D gene. Germline CDR1 reads SGHVS; CDR2 reads FQNEAQ. The V end lost 5 bases, the J end lost 1 base, and 3 bases lay between the germline ends. The CDR3 totals 12 residues. The CDR3 region is CASSPSNQPQHF. CDR3 in DNA: TGTGCCAGCAGCCCGAGCAATCAGCCCCAGCATTTT.

This clone was seen a few times. The V and J genes are TRBV18 and TRBJ2-3, with 11 bases fitting TRBD2. Germline CDR1 reads KGHSH; CDR2 reads LQKENI. This CDR3 contains 16 residues. Trimming at V came to 4 bases and at J to 6 bases, leaving 9 bases not matched to a gene. The CDR3 sequence: CASSRRLAGRSDTQYF. CDR3 coding DNA: TGTGCCAGCTCACGGAGACTAGCGGGGAGGTCGGATACGCAGTATTTT.

The CDR3 region is CATSRVGTGSREQFF. Here the CDR3 DNA reads TGTGCCACCAGCAGAGTCGGTACTGGATCGCGTGAGCAGTTCTTC. The rearrangement uses TRBV15 and TRBJ2-1; D is ambiguous. Germline CDR1 and CDR2: LNHNV and YYDKDF (reference sequence). The length of the CDR3 is 15 residues. V lost 1 base and J 9 bases, leaving 16 bases between the germline ends.

This clone was observed a few times. The CDR3 here is CASSLGTGTEAFF. CDR3 in DNA: TGTGCCAGCAGCTTGGGGACGGGGACTGAAGCTTTCTTT. The chain links TRBV11-2 to TRBJ1-1, with D perhaps TRBD1 (5 bases). The CDR3 runs 13 residues. The germline V gene has CDR1 SGHAT and CDR2 FQNNGV. Between the trimmed V and J ends, which lost 3 bases and 5 bases, there was a span of 10 bases. Drawing the rest from reference TRBV11-2 and TRBJ1-1, the complete variable domain is EAGVAQSPRYKIIEKRQSVAFWCNPISGHATLYWYQQILGQGPKLLIQFQNNGVVDDSQLPKDRFSAERLKGVDSTLKIQPAKLEDSAVYLCASSLGTGTEAFFGQGTRLTVV.

The table lists this clone with a few counts. The J gene is TRBJ2-3, the V gene TRBV9; no firm D call. This CDR3 is 12 amino acids long. CDR1 is SGDLS, CDR2 YYNGEE, per germline. V was trimmed by 3 bases and J by 2 bases, leaving 4 bases between them. CDR3 nucleotides: TGTGCCAGCAGCGCCTTCACAGATACGCAGTATTTT. The encoded protein is CASSAFTDTQYF.

J is TRBJ2-7 and V is TRBV6-5; D perhaps matches TRBD1 (6 bases). Germline-derived CDR1 and CDR2 are MNHEY and SVGAGI. The CDR3 covers 13 residues. V shed 10 bases and J shed 3 bases, with 16 bases lying between them. In nucleotides, the CDR3 is TGTGCCACCACACCGGGACAAAGCTACGAGCAGTACTTC. Translating it yields CATTPGQSYEQYF.